What follows are 8 T cell receptor beta chains derived from one specimen sequenced in a study of blood T cell repertoires in COVID-19. Data came from immunoSEQ multiplex PCR; TCRdb stores just in-frame clones and leaves some out. This sample has roughly 56,000 clones; around 86% occur once, and the top ten carry approximately 14%. Sequenced sample: peripheral blood. Receptors originate from a human donor in a cohort sampled during active COVID-19.

J is TRBJ2-3 and V is TRBV15; a weak D match, TRBD2 (6 bases). Per germline, CDR1 LNHNV and CDR2 YYDKDF (reference sequence). V lost 4 bases, J lost 4 bases, and 24 bases lay in between. CDR3 length equals 18 residues. The CDR3 DNA reads TGTGCCACCAGCAAGGGAGGAAGAGGGATTGTAGATTCAGATACGCAGTATTTT. Its translation: CATSKGGRGIVDSDTQYF.

The chain has TRBV6-2 or TRBV6-3 and TRBJ2-7; D not resolved. V lost 5 bases, J lost 4 bases, and 12 bases lay in between. CDR3 length: 13 amino acids. Germline CDR1 reads MNHEY; CDR2 reads SVGEGT. The CDR3 loop is CASSPPRSYEQYF. In DNA form, the CDR3 reads TGTGCCAGCAGTCCCCCGCGGTCGTACGAGCAGTACTTC.

A single count supports this clone. The gene calls are TRBV12-3 or TRBV12-4 and TRBJ1-5; TRBD1 is a possible D gene (5 bases). V was shortened by 8 bases and J by 6 bases, with 14 bases between the two germline ends. This CDR3 is 13 amino acids long. The CDR3 spells CASGAQGIQPQHF. In nucleotides, the CDR3 is TGTGCCAGCGGCGCTCAGGGTATTCAGCCCCAGCATTTT.

The sample holds one count of this clone. The chain recombines TRBV7-2 with TRBJ2-1; possibly TRBD2 for D (6 bases). The CDR3 consists of 12 residues. Germline CDR1 reads SGHTA; CDR2 reads FQGNSA. V gave up 10 bases and J gave up 3 bases, with 10 bases separating them. In DNA form, the CDR3 reads TGTGCCACCGTCGGGGGCTACAATGAGCAGTTCTTC. It is translated as CATVGGYNEQFF.

This sequence joins TRBV11-2 and TRBJ1-5; D call uncertain. V gave up 5 bases and J gave up 3 bases, with 14 bases separating them. Germline lookup yields CDR1 SGHAT and CDR2 FQNNGV. This CDR3 has 15 residues. This chain's CDR3 is CASSPKPGPNQPQHF. The CDR3 DNA sequence: TGTGCCAGCAGCCCGAAACCTGGCCCCAATCAGCCCCAGCATTTT. Drawing the rest from reference TRBV11-2 and TRBJ1-5, the complete variable domain is EAGVAQSPRYKIIEKRQSVAFWCNPISGHATLYWYQQILGQGPKLLIQFQNNGVVDDSQLPKDRFSAERLKGVDSTLKIQPAKLEDSAVYLCASSPKPGPNQPQHFGDGTRLSIL.

This clone was seen only once. The V and J genes are TRBV7-2 and TRBJ2-1; the D is unclear. V was cut by 3 bases and J by 9 bases, with 9 bases left in between. CDR3 length: 12 amino acids. CDR1 is SGHTA, CDR2 FQGNSA, per germline. The CDR3 DNA is TGTGCCAGCAGCTTCTCTACAGTTGAGCAGTTCTTC. Protein: CASSFSTVEQFF.

The V call is TRBV3-1 (or the pseudogene TRBV3-2), the J call TRBJ1-2, with a tentative D call TRBD1 (6 bases). CDR1 LGHDT and CDR2 YNNKEL come from the germline V gene (reference sequence). This CDR3 has 13 amino acids. Trimming took off 6 bases at V and 3 bases at J, with 11 bases between the two ends. CDR3 DNA: TGTGCCAGCAGGAACAGGGCGGACTATGGCTACACCTTC. Translating gives CASRNRADYGYTF.

The gene calls are TRBV19 and TRBJ2-5; TRBD1 might be the D (5 bases). Germline V gene lookup returns CDR1 LNHDA and CDR2 SQIVND (reference sequence). V was cut by 6 bases and J by 4 bases, with 15 bases left in between. The CDR3 is 14 residues long. The CDR3 bases are TGTGCCAGTAGGGCGCAGGGAAGACCAGAGACCCAGTACTTC. Protein: CASRAQGRPETQYF.